This TCR beta chain was found in a study of blood T cell repertoires in COVID-19 (dated by TCRdb to 2018 to 2020). Describing the broader study: Samples covering the acute and convalescent phases of COVID-19 were provided by collaborators in the United States, Italy and Spain. Where HLA class I and class II types were available, the types were taken from metadata supplied by the sample provider, not from assay-based typing. Nearly every sample came with metadata listing a de-identified subject ID, COVID-19 status, age in years and sex. A freely available public database, intended as a resource for researchers studying the immune response to SARS-CoV-2, is where the repertoires were released. The samples were drawn from the first 160 participants of the ongoing ImmuneRACE study and from 950 to 1,500 subjects provided by 6 global collaborators. Deeply sampled blood TCRbeta repertoires from subjects exposed to, actively infected with, or recovered from COVID-19 were included in the dataset. The material from the prospective study consisted of cDNA or gDNA derived from T cells, B-cell-depleted T cells, or PBMCs.

The paper as a whole reports these results and caveats: The quantity of clinical and demographic metadata differed by source and by participant and was supplied without curation.

With regard to this clone: What this receptor recognizes is not known. No base quality information exists; no much larger clone differs at one position.

In Seattle, one collaborating source enrolled patients while the infection was active and tracked those patients longitudinally over the course of disease. Each collaborating institution followed its own protocols to collect whole blood in K2EDTA tubes. For TCRbeta analysis, collaborators shipped samples in one of three forms: frozen whole blood, isolated PBMCs, or DNA extracted from either of those sample types. TCRbeta CDR3 regions were amplified from genomic DNA by means of the immunoSEQ Assay, a bias-controlled multiplex PCR. The source study handled its data this way. Nucleated cell counts per sample were estimated from amplification of reference gene primers within the assay. To quantify the absolute abundance of each unique TCRbeta CDR3 rearrangement, sequence reads were collapsed and filtered. For each sample, productive Simpson clonality was calculated by taking the square root of Simpson's diversity index across productive rearrangements. TCRdb mirrors the immuneACCESS table, restricted to in-frame sequences. Some clones are absent from its copies; in checked studies, under half trace to an unresolved V gene, and the reason for the others is unknown. The V and J calls and the clone size are those of that table, but D and trimming were determined from the DNA. A total of 250,000 or so clones appear in this sample, 80% to 90% of them only once. In total, the top ten clones hold approximately 2.6% of the sample.

Between the V and J ends, shortened by 5 bases and 8 bases respectively, the junction contains 18 bases. From cysteine to phenylalanine, the CDR3 is 15 amino acids long. CDR3 DNA only is kept here, 45 bases in frame from base 1. CDR1 SGHAT and CDR2 FQNNGV were looked up in the germline V gene. The material sequenced was peripheral blood. Recombination connected TRBV11-2 to TRBJ2-2; tentative D gene TRBD2, with 7 bases matching. This receptor was obtained from a man aged 25 to 45 with COVID-19, enrolled during active disease. CDR3 reads: CASSPLWGGLGELFF. The DNA sequence is TGTGCCAGCAGCCCCCTCTGGGGGGGCTTGGGGGAGCTGTTTTTT.